This TCR beta chain was profiled in a study of blood T cell repertoires in COVID-19. Across the study: COVID-19 samples from acute and convalescent phases originated in the United States, Italy and Spain. PBMCs, B-cell-depleted T cells, or T cells provided the cDNA or gDNA that made up the material.

As originally analysed: Cell counts per sample came from amplifying reference gene primers. Clones were sequenced by immunoSEQ multiplex PCR, and TCRdb holds only the in-frame ones, with some missing. V and J calls and clone size are given by that table; D and trimming were obtained from the DNA. The top ten clones hold about 20% of a sample with about 83,000 clones, roughly 82% of them seen once. Source material: peripheral blood. The TCR was taken from a woman of 80 years or more with active or convalescent COVID-19.

DNA for the CDR3: TGTGCCAGCAGGATCGGGTCCTCAGTAGATTCACCCCTCCACTTT. The encoded protein is CASRIGSSVDSPLHF. V gene TRBV6-5 combines with J gene TRBJ1-6; no clear D. V was pared by 6 bases and J by 8 bases, with 17 bases between. Germline CDR1 and CDR2: MNHEY and SVGAGI. The CDR3 is 15 residues long.